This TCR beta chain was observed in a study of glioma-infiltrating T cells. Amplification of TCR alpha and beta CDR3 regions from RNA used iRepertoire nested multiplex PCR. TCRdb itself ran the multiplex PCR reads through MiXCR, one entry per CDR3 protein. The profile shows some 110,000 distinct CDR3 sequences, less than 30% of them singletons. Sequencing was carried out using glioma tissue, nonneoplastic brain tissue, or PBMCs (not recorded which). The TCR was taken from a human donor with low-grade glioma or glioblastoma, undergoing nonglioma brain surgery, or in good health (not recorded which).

For the CDR3, the DNA is TGCAGCGTTGTAGAAGGGGGCAATCAGCCCCAGCATTTT. This codes for CSVVEGGNQPQHF. This chain links TRBV29-1 with TRBJ1-5; maybe TRBD1 (5 bases). The germline V and J ends were trimmed by 4 bases and 2 bases, with 9 bases remaining between them. Germline CDR1 reads SQVTM; CDR2 reads ANQGSEA. CDR3 length equals 13 residues.